Listed below are T cell receptor beta chains from one sample, sequenced in a study of identical twins. MiXCR was run by TCRdb on the 5' RACE reads, yielding one entry per CDR3 protein. The table shows approximately 690,000 distinct CDR3 sequences, with 6.1% occurring only once. The specimen was naive T cells sorted from blood. Receptors originate from a man between 18 and 29 years old in good health. CDR3s include the opening cysteine and the closing phenylalanine or tryptophan. Each record gives: CDR3 protein, clone size, D gene, V gene, J gene. D genes are given only for firm matches. Size is omitted from some rows. Given values are once, few, many or a class for expanded clones.

CDR3 protein: CATSRDRANYELYF; clone size: once; D gene: -; V gene: TRBV15; J gene: TRBJ2-7
CDR3 protein: CSASRPMSNQPQHF; clone size: many; D gene: -; V gene: TRBV20-1; J gene: TRBJ1-5
CDR3 protein: CASRQRSSTGELFF; clone size: many; D gene: -; V gene: TRBV3-1; J gene: TRBJ2-2
CDR3 protein: CASSLRAGMDIQYF; clone size: few; D gene: -; V gene: TRBV7-2; J gene: TRBJ2-4
CDR3 protein: CASSFLGRQGLSPLHF; clone size: few; D gene: TRBD1; V gene: TRBV5-1; J gene: TRBJ1-6
CDR3 protein: CASSLRAGGLSGANVLTF; clone size: few; D gene: TRBD1; V gene: TRBV12-3/TRBV12-4; J gene: TRBJ2-6
CDR3 protein: CASSPPEGAGNQPQHF; clone size: -; D gene: TRBD1; V gene: TRBV18; J gene: TRBJ1-5
CDR3 protein: CASSVHSENTEAFF; clone size: -; D gene: -; V gene: TRBV9; J gene: TRBJ1-1
CDR3 protein: CSARDGGLSYNEQFF; clone size: -; D gene: -; V gene: TRBV20-1; J gene: TRBJ2-1
CDR3 protein: CAWSDRGRAYGYTF; clone size: -; D gene: -; V gene: TRBV30; J gene: TRBJ1-2
CDR3 protein: CSVQRRTSGTYEQYF; clone size: many; D gene: TRBD2; V gene: TRBV29-1; J gene: TRBJ2-7
CDR3 protein: CAINAGGNTEAFF; clone size: -; D gene: -; V gene: TRBV10-3; J gene: TRBJ1-1
CDR3 protein: CASSRRLADQETQYF; clone size: -; D gene: TRBD2; V gene: TRBV18; J gene: TRBJ2-5
CDR3 protein: CSVELLEAEEQYF; clone size: many; D gene: -; V gene: TRBV29-1; J gene: TRBJ2-7
CDR3 protein: CASSQFAVRSDTGELFF; clone size: once; D gene: -; V gene: TRBV14; J gene: TRBJ2-2
CDR3 protein: CASSLGLEQYF; clone size: many; D gene: -; V gene: TRBV5-1; J gene: TRBJ2-7
CDR3 protein: CASSSVEFGSPLHF; clone size: few; D gene: -; V gene: TRBV7-2; J gene: TRBJ1-6
CDR3 protein: CASSLDPGLKTDTQYF; clone size: many; D gene: -; V gene: TRBV5-1; J gene: TRBJ2-3